This T cell receptor (beta chain) came from a study of shared clonotypes between healthy human individuals. Genomic DNA (from each subset) was split evenly across several immunoSEQ plates. The table came from immunoSEQ multiplex PCR; TCRdb's copy has only in-frame clones and leaves some out. The repertoire includes around 2.1 million clones, about 93% of them detected once, and around 1.7% sits in the top ten. With regard to this clone: One end of the junction varies from germline; a read error may be responsible.

Germline V gene lookup returns CDR1 MNHEY and CDR2 SMNVEV (reference sequence). The CDR3 length is 14 residues. The naive CD8 fraction comprised CD45RO-negative cells positively selected for CCR7 and excluded terminally differentiated effector memory CD45RA+ cells. The chain couples TRBV27 to TRBJ2-2; possibly TRBD1 or TRBD2 for D (6 bases each). The sample taken for sequencing was naive CD8+ T cells from PBMCs. This sequence originates from a man between 18 and 35 years old in good health. Some clones in this sample may be carry-over from other donors' samples. The CDR3 is CATGAFEHTGELFF. The CDR3 coding sequence is TGCGCCACGGGGGCCTTCGAACACACCGGGGAGCTGTTTTTT.